Presented here are 14 T cell receptor beta chains from one specimen sequenced in a study of identical twins (dated by TCRdb to the mid-2010s). Library prep was done by 5' RACE. Instrument used: Illumina HiSeq 2000. In TCRdb, the public reads were trimmed at Q25 with fastp and aligned with MiXCR, with productive beta chains retained. Each CDR3 protein appears once, grouped with its most common genes and DNA. Present in this sample are roughly 700,000 distinct CDR3 sequences, more than 6.5% of which were seen just once. The top ten clonotypes cover more than 0.75% of the sample. The same sample was also used in a study of yellow fever vaccine responses in identical twins.

Source material: PBMCs. The receptors shown here come from a woman aged 18-29 years in good health.

This clonotype was recorded a few times. CDR3 nucleotide sequence: TGTGCTAGTGGTTTCACCACCCCCGATGGCTACACCTTC. Translation gives CASGFTTPDGYTF. The gene calls are TRBV12-5 and TRBJ1-2; no firm D call. Germline V gives CDR1 LGHNT, CDR2 FRNRAP. V was trimmed by 3 bases and J by 6 bases, leaving 11 bases between them. CDR3 length: 13 amino acids. Combining the CDR3 with reference TRBV12-5 and TRBJ1-2 gives the whole variable domain DARVTQTPRHKVTEMGQEVTMRCQPILGHNTVFWYRQTMMQGLELLAYFRNRAPLDDSGMPKDRFSAEMPDATLATLKIQPSEPRDSAVYFCASGFTTPDGYTFGSGTRLTVV.

In this sample, this clonotype turned up many times. The V gene is TRBV29-1, the J gene TRBJ1-2; a weak D match, TRBD1 (6 bases). The length of the CDR3 is 14 residues. V was cut by 2 bases and J by 6 bases, with 16 bases left in between. CDR1 SQVTM and CDR2 ANQGSEA come from the germline V gene. CDR3 sequence (DNA): TGCAGCGTTGAAAGTTCGCAGGGGTCGGATGGCTACACCTTC. It is translated as CSVESSQGSDGYTF.

The chain links TRBV28 to TRBJ2-2, with no clear D. Trimming shortened V by 7 bases and J by 8 bases, and 8 bases separated the two germline ends. Per the germline V gene, CDR1 is MDHEN and CDR2 is SYDVKM. CDR3 length: 11 amino acids. The DNA of the CDR3 is TGTGCCAGCACGGGCGTAGGGGAGCTGTTTTTT. Encoded protein: CASTGVGELFF.

The chain links TRBV2 to TRBJ2-1, with a possible D match to TRBD2 (6 bases). This CDR3 spans 15 amino acids. V lost 6 bases, J lost 8 bases, and 20 bases lay in between. The germline CDR1 and CDR2 sequences are SNHLY and FYNNEI. CDR3 sequence: CASRSSSAGGHEQFF. The CDR3 DNA reads as TGTGCCAGCAGGAGCTCTAGCGCCGGTGGGCATGAGCAGTTCTTC.

This clonotype has at least ten counts. This chain uses TRBV12-3 or TRBV12-4 with TRBJ2-1, with D hard to call. Trimming took off 5 bases at V and 3 bases at J, with 8 bases between the two ends. The CDR3 spans 13 residues. For the CDR3, the DNA is TGTGCCAGCAGTGACACCCGCTACAATGAGCAGTTCTTC. Amino acids: CASSDTRYNEQFF.

This chain joins TRBV30 and TRBJ1-1, with a weak D call TRBD1 (6 bases). The germline V gene has CDR1 GTSNPN and CDR2 SVGIG (reference sequence). The CDR3 is 12 residues long. V lost 2 bases and J 10 bases, leaving 14 bases between the germline ends. The CDR3 sequence is CAWSQGEGVAFF. CDR3 DNA sequence: TGTGCCTGGAGTCAAGGTGAGGGGGTAGCTTTCTTT.

This clonotype has ten or more counts. This chain joins TRBV7-3 and TRBJ2-1, with 8 bases fitting TRBD2. CDR1 and CDR2 from the germline V gene are SGHTA and FQGTGA. CDR3 length: 15 residues. Losses at the gene ends were 4 bases for V and 7 bases for J; bases not matched to a gene: 9. The CDR3 DNA is TGTGCCAGCAGCTATCTACGGGGGGGCAGAAATGAGCAGTTCTTC. This gives the protein CASSYLRGGRNEQFF.

This clonotype was counted a few times. The V gene is TRBV19, the J gene TRBJ1-2; no reliable D call. CDR1 and CDR2 from the germline V gene are LNHDA and SQIVND (reference sequence). The CDR3 spans 13 residues. V dropped 7 bases and J dropped 3 bases, with 12 bases sitting between them. Here the CDR3 reads CASTYGDYYGYTF. DNA of the CDR3: TGTGCCAGTACCTACGGGGATTACTATGGCTACACCTTC.

The table lists this clonotype with a few counts. The chain joins TRBV30 to TRBJ2-2; the D gene could be TRBD1 or TRBD2 (5 bases each). V lost 0 bases and J lost 1, with 9 bases in between. CDR1 is GTSNPN, CDR2 SVGIG, per germline (reference sequence). The CDR3 covers 15 residues. The CDR3 region is CAWSVGVGNTGELFF. The CDR3, as DNA: TGTGCCTGGAGTGTGGGGGTAGGGAACACCGGGGAGCTGTTTTTT. The entire variable domain, with the rest obtained from reference TRBV30 and TRBJ2-2, is as follows: SQTIHQWPATLVQPVGSPLSLECTVEGTSNPNLYWYRQAAGRGLQLLFYSVGIGQISSEVPQNLSASRPQDRQFILSSKKLLLSDSGFYLCAWSVGVGNTGELFFGEGSRLTVL.

The table lists this clonotype with many counts. The V call is TRBV29-1, the J call TRBJ2-7, with 9 nucleotides matching TRBD2. Germline assignment: CDR1 SQVTM and CDR2 ANQGSEA. This CDR3 has 13 residues. The junction had 6 bases not matched to a gene; V was cut back by 6 bases and J by 3 bases. The CDR3 sequence is CSVKAGGNYEQYF. The CDR3 DNA reads as TGCAGCGTCAAAGCGGGAGGAAACTACGAGCAGTACTTC.

This chain uses TRBV3-1 with TRBJ2-7, with 8 bases that match TRBD1. Germline loops: CDR1 LGHDT, CDR2 YNNKEL (reference sequence). This CDR3 has 15 amino acids. The V gene end was trimmed by 3 bases and the J gene end by 2 bases; junction bases not matched to a gene: 6. CDR3: CASSQDRVRAYEQYF. CDR3 DNA: TGTGCCAGCAGCCAGGACAGGGTTAGGGCCTACGAGCAGTACTTC.

The chain uses TRBV28 and TRBJ2-1, with TRBD2 matching 9 bases. J gave up 0 bases and V 4 bases, and 4 bases lay outside the gene matches. Germline V gene sequence: CDR1 MDHEN, CDR2 SYDVKM. This CDR3 has 16 amino acids. CDR3 in DNA: TGTGCCAGCAGTTCAACTAGCGGGCCCTCCTACAATGAGCAGTTCTTC. As protein: CASSSTSGPSYNEQFF.

Ten or more counts support this clonotype. V gene TRBV6-5 combines with J gene TRBJ2-3, with D maybe TRBD2 (5 bases). V was clipped by 0 bases and J by 1 base, with 20 bases between them. The germline V gene encodes CDR1 MNHEY and CDR2 SVGAGI. The CDR3 has 19 residues. The CDR3 region has the DNA TGTGCCAGCAGTTACTCGGTCCCGTCGAGGGTCTGGGGCACAGATACGCAGTATTTT. This gives the protein CASSYSVPSRVWGTDTQYF.

This sequence joins TRBV6-2 or TRBV6-3 and TRBJ2-1; 7 nucleotides line up with TRBD2. The CDR3 loop spans 14 amino acids. CDR1 is MNHEY, CDR2 SVGEGT, per germline. Losses at the gene ends were 6 bases for V and 4 bases for J; bases not matched to a gene: 6. The CDR3 here is CASRLGGKYNEQFF. The CDR3 DNA sequence: TGTGCCAGCAGACTCGGGGGGAAATACAATGAGCAGTTCTTC.